Each of the 19 T cell receptor beta chains below was sequenced from the same sample in a study of shared clonotypes between healthy human individuals. Terminally differentiated effector memory CD45RA+ cells were excluded from the naive CD8 cells, which were CD45RO-negative and positively selected for CCR7. Here immunoSEQ multiplex PCR was the method, and the copy in TCRdb shows in-frame clones only, minus some. The sample includes a few million clones, roughly 93% of them seen just once. The sequenced sample consisted of naive CD8+ T cells from PBMCs. Receptor source: a young man in good health. Some clones in this sample may be carry-over from other donors' samples.

The chain is built from TRBV10-3 and TRBJ2-7; 11 bases agree with TRBD2. CDR3 length: 14 residues. V shed 6 bases and J 5 bases; nucleotides not matched to a gene: 6. Germline V gives CDR1 ENHRY, CDR2 SYGVKD. The CDR3 loop is CAIRLAGENDEQYF. CDR3 coding DNA: TGTGCCATCAGACTAGCGGGAGAAAATGACGAGCAGTACTTC.

The chain combines TRBV27 with TRBJ1-1, with D hard to call. From germline, CDR1 is MNHEY and CDR2 SMNVEV (reference sequence). Trimming removed 2 bases at V and 7 bases at J, with 11 bases between. CDR3 size: 13 residues. The CDR3 region has the DNA TGTGCCAGCAGTTTAGGTCGTACAAGTGAAGCTTTCTTT. Translation gives CASSLGRTSEAFF.

This clone occurred a few times. The same CDR3 is also encoded by other DNA sequences in this sample. The chain combines TRBV27 with TRBJ2-2, with D maybe TRBD1 (6 bases). Trimming stripped 5 bases from V and 7 bases from J, with 8 bases between. The CDR3 covers 12 residues. CDR1 and CDR2 (germline): MNHEY, SMNVEV (reference sequence). The CDR3 DNA is TGTGCCAGCAGTCCCAGGGGCGGGGAGCTGTTTTTT. Encoded protein: CASSPRGGELFF.

This clone was found once. This chain connects TRBV27 to TRBJ2-1; TRBD2 matches at 11 bases. CDR3 length: 15 amino acids. Germline V gives CDR1 MNHEY, CDR2 SMNVEV (reference sequence). J gave up 9 bases and V 3 bases, and 7 bases lay outside the gene matches. CDR3 sequence reads: CASSLWLAGGGEQFF. As DNA, the CDR3 is TGTGCCAGCAGTTTGTGGCTAGCGGGAGGTGGTGAGCAGTTCTTC.

The chain recombines TRBV6-1 with TRBJ1-1; D remains unclear. Trimming shortened V by 1 base and J by 4 bases, and 13 bases separated the two germline ends. Germline V gene sequence: CDR1 MNHNS, CDR2 SASEGT. The CDR3 is 15 amino acids. The DNA for the CDR3 is TGTGCCAGCAGTGAAGGTTTCCGGGGAGGCACTGAAGCTTTCTTT. Its translation is CASSEGFRGGTEAFF.

A note on this clone: One end of the junction is discordant with germline, which a read error may explain. The chain joins TRBV28 to TRBJ2-1; 10 bases are a match to TRBD2. The CDR3 is 15 residues long. Germline lookup yields CDR1 MDHEN and CDR2 SYDVKM. The CDR3 bases are TGTGCCAGCAGCTCACTAGCGGGATCCTTCAATGAGCAGTTCTTC. Translated: CASSSLAGSFNEQFF.

This chain connects TRBV7-8 to TRBJ1-2, with D possibly TRBD1 on 6 matching bases. This CDR3 spans 14 amino acids. Germline CDR1 reads SGHVS; CDR2 reads FQNEAQ. V gave up 2 bases and J gave up 6 bases, with 13 bases separating them. This CDR3 reads CASSLRTVPDGYTF. The CDR3 DNA reads TGTGCCAGCAGCTTAAGGACAGTTCCTGATGGCTACACCTTC. The full variable domain, rest sourced from reference TRBV7-8 and TRBJ1-2, is GAGVSQSPRYKVAKRGQDVALRCDPISGHVSLFWYQQALGQGPEFLTYFQNEAQLDKSGLPSDRFFAERPEGSVSTLKIQRTQQEDSAVYLCASSLRTVPDGYTFGSGTRLTVV.

V usage is TRBV10-2 and J usage is TRBJ2-1, with D perhaps matching TRBD1 (7 bases). The CDR3 totals 17 residues. The ends were cut back, 5 bases at V and 5 bases at J, with 22 bases in the middle. Per the germline V gene, CDR1 is WSHSY and CDR2 is SAAADI. The CDR3 sequence is CASSHRASGGLDNEQFF. As DNA, the CDR3 is TGCGCCAGCAGTCACCGAGCCTCAGGGGGGTTAGACAATGAGCAGTTCTTC.

This clone was seen once. Other DNA sequences in the same sample also yield this CDR3. This sequence joins TRBV9 and TRBJ2-3; 10 bases are shared with TRBD2. The germline V gene has CDR1 SGDLS and CDR2 YYNGEE. The CDR3 contains 14 residues. V was pared by 3 bases and J by 3 bases, with 1 base of the junction left unmatched. For the CDR3, the DNA is TGTGCCAGCAGCGCTAGCGGGAGTACAGATACGCAGTATTTT. It is translated as CASSASGSTDTQYF.

This chain links TRBV19 with TRBJ2-3, with D possibly TRBD1 on 7 matching bases. Germline V gives CDR1 LNHDA, CDR2 SQIVND (reference sequence). Trimming shortened V by 4 bases and J by 4 bases, and 9 bases separated the two germline ends. The CDR3 spans 13 residues. CDR3 sequence (DNA): TGTGCCAGTAGTAGGAGGGGGCCAGATACGCAGTATTTT. Its translation: CASSRRGPDTQYF.

Concerning this clone: Other DNA sequences in this sample translate to the same CDR3. CDR3 coding DNA: TGTGCCAGCAGCCCCGGGACTTTCTCCTACGAGCAGTACTTC. It is translated as CASSPGTFSYEQYF. The V gene is TRBV7-9, the J gene TRBJ2-7, with D tentatively TRBD2 (6 bases). The CDR3 extends over 14 amino acids. Trimming took off 5 bases at V and 0 bases at J, with 11 bases between the two ends. In germline, CDR1 is SEHNR, CDR2 FQNEAQ (reference sequence).

The V gene is TRBV28, the J gene TRBJ1-2; D is possibly TRBD1 (5 bases). Per the germline V gene, CDR1 is MDHEN and CDR2 is SYDVKM. V was clipped by 3 bases and J by 0 bases, with 14 bases between them. The CDR3 has 16 amino acids. CDR3 sequence (DNA): TGTGCCAGCAGTTTCCTGGGACGGGGAGCTAACTATGGCTACACCTTC. Its protein product is CASSFLGRGANYGYTF.

The chain employs TRBV29-1 and TRBJ1-1; 7 positions match TRBD1. This CDR3 is built from 14 residues. V lost 2 bases to trimming and J lost 0 bases; unmatched junction nucleotides: 3. The germline V gene has CDR1 SQVTM and CDR2 ANQGSEA. The CDR3 sequence is CSVERTGVNTEAFF. CDR3 nucleotide sequence: TGCAGCGTTGAAAGGACAGGAGTGAACACTGAAGCTTTCTTT.

The J gene is TRBJ1-5, the V gene TRBV27, with D possibly TRBD1 on 5 matching bases. Trimming removed 8 bases from V and 0 bases from J, with 17 bases in between. This CDR3 contains 16 residues. CDR1 MNHEY and CDR2 SMNVEV come from the germline V gene (reference sequence). Here the CDR3 reads CASCPSAGDSNQPQHF. The CDR3 DNA reads TGTGCCAGCTGCCCCTCGGCGGGGGATAGCAATCAGCCCCAGCATTTT.

This sequence joins TRBV27 and TRBJ1-2; TRBD1 aligns across 7 bases. The ends lost 5 bases at V and 2 bases at J; junction bases unmatched: 5. CDR1 and CDR2 (germline): MNHEY, SMNVEV (reference sequence). This CDR3 is 14 amino acids long. CDR3 nucleotide sequence: TGTGCCAGCAGTCCTAAGACAGGGAACTATGGCTACACCTTC. This encodes CASSPKTGNYGYTF.

This clone occurred once. The chain carries TRBV28 and TRBJ2-7; either TRBD1 or TRBD2 may fit D (5 bases each). Germline V lookup: CDR1 MDHEN, CDR2 SYDVKM. The CDR3 sequence is 13 residues long. V lost 6 bases and J lost 5, with 14 bases in between. The CDR3 bases are TGTGCCAGCAGCCCTGGGGACGGTAACGAGCAGTACTTC. Translation: CASSPGDGNEQYF.

The V call is TRBV28, the J call TRBJ2-7; TRBD2 agrees at 8 bases. CDR3 length: 15 amino acids. V shed 2 bases and J 7 bases; nucleotides not matched to a gene: 10. CDR1 is MDHEN and CDR2 is SYDVKM in the germline V gene. The CDR3 DNA follows: TGTGCCAGCAGTTTAAGGTCACTAGCGGAGGGGGAGCAGTACTTC. It translates to CASSLRSLAEGEQYF.

The rearrangement links TRBV11-2 to TRBJ2-7; D perhaps matches TRBD2 (6 bases). V gave up 4 bases and J gave up 0 bases, with 22 bases separating them. Germline V gene sequence: CDR1 SGHAT, CDR2 FQNNGV. This CDR3 has 18 amino acids. CDR3 residues: CASSSPLGRGLVSYEQYF. Written as DNA, the CDR3 is TGTGCCAGCAGCTCCCCCCTCGGTCGGGGACTGGTCTCCTACGAGCAGTACTTC.

V is TRBV7-9 and J is TRBJ2-2, with 9 nucleotides matching TRBD2. Germline V CDR1 and CDR2: SEHNR, FQNEAQ (reference sequence). The CDR3 sequence is 17 residues long. Trimming cost V 2 bases and J 2 bases; bases outside gene matches: 6. CDR3 nucleotide sequence: TGTGCCAGCAGCTTATATAGCGGGAGTAGCAACACCGGGGAGCTGTTTTTT. It encodes CASSLYSGSSNTGELFF.